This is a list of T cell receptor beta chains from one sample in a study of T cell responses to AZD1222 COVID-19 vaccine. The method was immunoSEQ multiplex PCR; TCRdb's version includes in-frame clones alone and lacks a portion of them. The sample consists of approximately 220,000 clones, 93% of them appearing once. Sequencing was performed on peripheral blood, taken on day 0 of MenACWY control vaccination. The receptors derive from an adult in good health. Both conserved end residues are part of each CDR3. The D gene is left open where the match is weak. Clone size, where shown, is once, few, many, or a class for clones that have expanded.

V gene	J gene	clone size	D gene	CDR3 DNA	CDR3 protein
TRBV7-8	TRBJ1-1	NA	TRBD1	TGTGCCAGCAGCTTAACGACAGGGGGGACTGAAGCTTTCTTT	CASSLTTGGTEAFF
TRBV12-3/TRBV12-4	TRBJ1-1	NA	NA	TGTGCCAGCAGTTTATCGGATTACTCGGAAGCTTTCTTT	CASSLSDYSEAFF
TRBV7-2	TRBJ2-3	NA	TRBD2	TGTGCCAGCAGCCAACTAGCGGGGGGGCCATCAGATACGCAGTATTTT	CASSQLAGGPSDTQYF
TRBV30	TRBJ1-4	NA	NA	TGTGCCTGGATACGCTTTCGGGGCCTTGCAACTAATGAAAAACTGTTTTTT	CAWIRFRGLATNEKLFF
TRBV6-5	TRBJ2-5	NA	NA	TGTGCCAGCAGTCGGGTTGATGGGTTTGGAGAGACCCAGTACTTC	CASSRVDGFGETQYF
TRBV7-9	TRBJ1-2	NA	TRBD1	TGTGCCAGCAGCATCCAGACAGGGGAAGTCGATGGCTACACCTTC	CASSIQTGEVDGYTF
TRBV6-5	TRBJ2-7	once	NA	TGTGCCAGCAGACCCCTTGGGGCGTCCTGGGGGGAGCAGTACTTC	CASRPLGASWGEQYF
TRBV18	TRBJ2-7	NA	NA	TGTGCCAGCTCGCGGAGGGACTACGAGCAGTACTTC	CASSRRDYEQYF
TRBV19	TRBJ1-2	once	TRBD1	TGTGCCAGTAAGGGACAGGGAGCTAACTATGGCTACACCTTC	CASKGQGANYGYTF
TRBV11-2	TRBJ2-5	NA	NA	TGTGCCAGCAGCTTAGAATGGCAGGGCTTGAGAGAGACCCAGTACTTC	CASSLEWQGLRETQYF